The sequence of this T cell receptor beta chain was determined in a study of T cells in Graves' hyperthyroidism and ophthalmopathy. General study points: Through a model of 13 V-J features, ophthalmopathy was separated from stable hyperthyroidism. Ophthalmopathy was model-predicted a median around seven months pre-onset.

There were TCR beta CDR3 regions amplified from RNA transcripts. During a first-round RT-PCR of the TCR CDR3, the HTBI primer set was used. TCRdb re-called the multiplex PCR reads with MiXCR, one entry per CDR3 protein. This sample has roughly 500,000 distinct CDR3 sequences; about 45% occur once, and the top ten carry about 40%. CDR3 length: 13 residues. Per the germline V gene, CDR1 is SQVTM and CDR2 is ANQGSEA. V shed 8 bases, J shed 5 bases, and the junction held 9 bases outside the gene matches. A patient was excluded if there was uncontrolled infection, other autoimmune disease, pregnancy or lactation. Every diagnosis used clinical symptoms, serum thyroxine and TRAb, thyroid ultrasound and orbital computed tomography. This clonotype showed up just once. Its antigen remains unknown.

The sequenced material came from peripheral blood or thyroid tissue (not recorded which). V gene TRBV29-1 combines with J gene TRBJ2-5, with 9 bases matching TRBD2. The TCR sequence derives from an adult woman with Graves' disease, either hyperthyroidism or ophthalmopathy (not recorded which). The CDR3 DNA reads TGCAGCTCTAGACTAGCGGTCCGGGAGACCCAGTACTTC. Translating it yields CSSRLAVRETQYF.